These 6 T cell receptor beta chains came from one sample sequenced in a study of shared clonotypes between healthy human individuals. Measured with immunoSEQ multiplex PCR; TCRdb has only the in-frame clones, and not every one. Of 800,000 to 1,200,000 clones listed, approximately 80% are singletons. Material for sequencing was memory CD4+ T cells from PBMCs. Subset noted: CD45RA-negative fraction. These receptors were collected from a man between 18 and 35 years old in good health. Some clones in this sample may be carry-over from other donors' samples.

This clone has a handful of counts. This chain joins TRBV30 and TRBJ2-1; 13 positions match TRBD2. V trimming: 4 bases; J trimming: 6 bases; junction bases outside the gene matches: 3. Germline lookup yields CDR1 GTSNPN and CDR2 SVGIG (reference sequence). There are 14 residues in the CDR3. Here the CDR3 reads CAWTGLAGSNEQFF. CDR3 coding DNA: TGTGCCTGGACGGGACTAGCGGGGTCCAATGAGCAGTTCTTC.

The CDR3 region has the DNA TGTGCCAGCAGAACCTCCGGGACAGGGGAAAATCTAGAGTACTTC. It is translated as CASRTSGTGENLEYF. This rearrangement joins TRBV6-5 to TRBJ2-7; 10 nucleotides align to TRBD1. This CDR3 is built from 15 residues. V lost 6 bases and J lost 11; bases outside the gene matches: 16. Germline V gene lookup returns CDR1 MNHEY and CDR2 SVGAGI.

The chain is built from TRBV28 and TRBJ2-1; unclear D gene. The germline gives CDR1 MDHEN, CDR2 SYDVKM. This CDR3 has 13 amino acids. V shed 2 bases and J shed 8 bases, with 10 bases lying between them. The DNA for the CDR3 is TGTGCCAGCAGTTTACCCAATCCCCATGAGCAGTTCTTC. Protein: CASSLPNPHEQFF.

This clone came up once. CDR3 region: CASSVYGNTEAFF. The CDR3 nucleotides read TGTGCCAGCAGTGTTTACGGGAACACTGAAGCTTTCTTT. V gene TRBV2 combines with J gene TRBJ1-1; D not resolved. Germline assignment: CDR1 SNHLY and CDR2 FYNNEI. The CDR3 sequence is 13 residues long. V lost 4 bases and J 1 base, leaving 7 bases between the germline ends. The full variable domain, its missing parts supplied by reference TRBV2 and TRBJ1-1, is EPEVTQTPSHQVTQMGQEVILRCVPISNHLYFYWYRQILGQKVEFLVSFYNNEISEKSEIFDDQFSVERPDGSNFTLKIRSTKLEDSAMYFCASSVYGNTEAFFGQGTRLTVV.

This clone has more than one count but fewer than ten. The V call is TRBV19, the J call TRBJ2-5, with 7 nucleotides matching TRBD1. The V and J ends lost 7 bases and 3 bases, in that order; junction bases with no gene match: 14. This CDR3 has 16 amino acids. Germline values: CDR1 LNHDA, CDR2 SQIVND (reference sequence). The CDR3 loop reads CASTARPQGKEETQYF. The CDR3 DNA reads TGTGCCAGTACCGCACGACCACAGGGGAAGGAAGAGACCCAGTACTTC.

The J gene is TRBJ1-3, the V gene TRBV30; tentative D call: TRBD1 (5 bases). The CDR3 consists of 14 residues. Per germline, CDR1 GTSNPN and CDR2 SVGIG (reference sequence). V was pared by 4 bases and J by 2 bases, with 12 bases between. CDR3 DNA: TGTGCCTGGATTCCAGGAGGGGCTGGAAACACCATATATTTT. This sequence encodes CAWIPGGAGNTIYF.